Listed below are T cell receptor beta chains from one sample, sequenced in a study of PD-1 blockade in classical Hodgkin lymphoma. Using immunoSEQ multiplex PCR, the repertoire was profiled, and TCRdb retains in-frame clones only, with some absent. The sample carries approximately 34,000 clones, 65% to 90% recorded once. The specimen was peripheral blood mononuclear cells (PBMCs), collected at baseline. The receptors originated from a human donor with classical Hodgkin lymphoma. Each CDR3 is given with its conserved first and last residue. Fields, in order: CDR3 length, V gene, clone size, J gene, D gene, CDR3 DNA, CDR3 protein. D genes are given only for firm matches. The size of a clone is reported for some rows only, either as once, few or many, or as a class for expanded clones.

16,TRBV5-4,-,TRBJ2-2,-,TGTGCCAGCAGCTTGGAGTTGCAGGGGTTGGTTGGGGAGCTGTTTTTT,CASSLELQGLVGELFF
15,TRBV11-3,-,TRBJ2-2,-,TGTGCCAGCAGCTCCCCGGGACGCGGGGTAAGGGAGCTGTTTTTT,CASSSPGRGVRELFF
14,TRBV7-9,-,TRBJ1-4,-,TGTGCCAGCAGCTTAGGGCGGAATAATGAAAAACTGTTTTTT,CASSLGRNNEKLFF
15,TRBV6-6,-,TRBJ1-6,-,TGTGCCAGCAGGCGGGGTGGACAGAACAATTCACCCCTCCACTTT,CASRRGGQNNSPLHF
16,TRBV7-9,-,TRBJ1-4,-,TGTGCCAGCAGCATGGGAAACTCGGGAGGTAATGAAAAACTGTTTTTT,CASSMGNSGGNEKLFF
16,TRBV19,few,TRBJ1-1,TRBD1,TGTGCCAGTACCCCTGGGACAGGGGCACCGAACACTGAAGCTTTCTTT,CASTPGTGAPNTEAFF
14,TRBV15,-,TRBJ1-5,-,TGTGCCACCAGCAGAGATGCCAACAATCAGCCCCAGCATTTT,CATSRDANNQPQHF
13,TRBV27,-,TRBJ1-1,-,TGTGCCAGCAGACCGGCTGCAACCACTGAAGCTTTCTTT,CASRPAATTEAFF
14,TRBV27,-,TRBJ1-5,-,TGTGCCAGCAGTTTCCACGGACTGAATCAGCCCCAGCATTTT,CASSFHGLNQPQHF
13,TRBV7-9,-,TRBJ1-6,-,TGTGCCAGCAGTTACGGCTCCGATTCACCCCTCCACTTT,CASSYGSDSPLHF
12,TRBV7-2,few,TRBJ1-1,TRBD1,TGTGCCAGCAGCGTCAGGGGGGCTGAAGCTTTCTTT,CASSVRGAEAFF
13,TRBV19,-,TRBJ1-4,-,TGTGCCAGTAGGAATCAGGGGAGTGAAAAACTGTTTTTT,CASRNQGSEKLFF
17,TRBV19,-,TRBJ2-1,TRBD2,TGTGCCAGTAGTATCGAGACTAGCGGGGGATACTACAATGAGCAGTTCTTC,CASSIETSGGYYNEQFF
15,TRBV5-1,-,TRBJ1-2,TRBD1,TGCGCCAGCAGCTTGGCCGGGACAGGGTCGAGCGGCTACACCTTC,CASSLAGTGSSGYTF
13,TRBV7-8,-,TRBJ2-3,-,TGTGCCAGCAGCCCACCCGTACTAGCCACGCAGTATTTT,CASSPPVLATQYF
14,TRBV5-6,-,TRBJ1-5,-,TGTGCCAGCAGCCCAACAGGTTACAATCAGCCCCAGCATTTT,CASSPTGYNQPQHF